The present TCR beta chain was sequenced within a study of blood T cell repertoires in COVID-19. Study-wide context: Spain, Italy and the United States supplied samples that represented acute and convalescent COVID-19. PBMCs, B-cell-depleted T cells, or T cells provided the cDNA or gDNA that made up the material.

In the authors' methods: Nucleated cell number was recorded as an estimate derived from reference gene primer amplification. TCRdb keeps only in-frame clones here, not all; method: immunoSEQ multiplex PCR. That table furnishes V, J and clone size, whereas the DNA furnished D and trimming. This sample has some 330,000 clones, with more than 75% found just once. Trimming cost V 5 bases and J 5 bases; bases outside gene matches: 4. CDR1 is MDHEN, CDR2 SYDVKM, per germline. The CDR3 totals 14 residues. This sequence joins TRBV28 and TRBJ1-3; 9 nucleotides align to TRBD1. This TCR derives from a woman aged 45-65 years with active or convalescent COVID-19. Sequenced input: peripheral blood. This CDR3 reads CASSPGTGRNTIYF. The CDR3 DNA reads TGTGCCAGCAGTCCCGGGACAGGGAGAAACACCATATATTTT.